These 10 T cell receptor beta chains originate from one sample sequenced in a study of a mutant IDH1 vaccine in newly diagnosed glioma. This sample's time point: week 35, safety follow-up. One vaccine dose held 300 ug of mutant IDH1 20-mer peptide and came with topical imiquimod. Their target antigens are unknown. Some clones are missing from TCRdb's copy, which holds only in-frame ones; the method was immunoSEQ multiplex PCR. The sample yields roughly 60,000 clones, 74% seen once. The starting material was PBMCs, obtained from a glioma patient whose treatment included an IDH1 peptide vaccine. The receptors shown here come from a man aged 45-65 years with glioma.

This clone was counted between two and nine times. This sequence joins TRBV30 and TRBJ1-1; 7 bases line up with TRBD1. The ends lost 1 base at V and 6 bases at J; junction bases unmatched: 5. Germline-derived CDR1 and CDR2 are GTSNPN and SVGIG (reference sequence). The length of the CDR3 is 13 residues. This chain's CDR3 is CAWSGQGWSEAFF. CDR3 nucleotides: TGTGCCTGGAGTGGACAGGGCTGGTCTGAAGCTTTCTTT.

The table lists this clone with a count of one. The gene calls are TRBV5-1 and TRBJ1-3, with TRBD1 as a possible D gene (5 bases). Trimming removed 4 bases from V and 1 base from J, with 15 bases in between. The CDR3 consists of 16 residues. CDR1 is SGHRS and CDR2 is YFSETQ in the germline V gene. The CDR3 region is CASSRETGGSGNTIYF. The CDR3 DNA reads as TGCGCCAGCAGCCGGGAGACGGGGGGTTCTGGAAACACCATATATTTT.

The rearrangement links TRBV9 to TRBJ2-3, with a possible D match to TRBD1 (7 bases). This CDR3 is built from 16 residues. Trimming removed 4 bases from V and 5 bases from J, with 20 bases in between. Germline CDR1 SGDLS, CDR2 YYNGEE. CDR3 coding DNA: TGTGCCAGCAGCATTATTGGCGGGACAGAGAAAGATACGCAGTATTTT. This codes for CASSIIGGTEKDTQYF.

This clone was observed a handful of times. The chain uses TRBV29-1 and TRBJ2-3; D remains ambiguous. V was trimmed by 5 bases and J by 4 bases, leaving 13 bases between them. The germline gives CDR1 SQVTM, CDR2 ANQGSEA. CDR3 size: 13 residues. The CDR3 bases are TGCAGCGTTTTAATACCGGGTCCAGATACGCAGTATTTT. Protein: CSVLIPGPDTQYF.

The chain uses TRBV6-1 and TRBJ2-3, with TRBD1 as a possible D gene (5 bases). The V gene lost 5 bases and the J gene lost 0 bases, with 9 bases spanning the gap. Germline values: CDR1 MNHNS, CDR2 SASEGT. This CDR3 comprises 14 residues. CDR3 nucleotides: TGTGCCAGCAGTCAGGGAACTAGCACAGATACGCAGTATTTT. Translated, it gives CASSQGTSTDTQYF.

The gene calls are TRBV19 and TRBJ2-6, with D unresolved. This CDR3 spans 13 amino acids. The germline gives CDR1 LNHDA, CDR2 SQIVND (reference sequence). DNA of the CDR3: TGTTCGAGGCCTGGCTCTGGGGCCAACGTCCTGACTTTC. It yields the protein CSRPGSGANVLTF.

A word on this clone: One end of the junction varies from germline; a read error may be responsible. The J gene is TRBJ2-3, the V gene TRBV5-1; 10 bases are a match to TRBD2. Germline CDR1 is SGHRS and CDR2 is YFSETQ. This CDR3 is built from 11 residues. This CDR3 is CASSSGTSVLF. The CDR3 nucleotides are TGCGCCAGCAGCTCCGGGACTAGCGTTCTTTTT.

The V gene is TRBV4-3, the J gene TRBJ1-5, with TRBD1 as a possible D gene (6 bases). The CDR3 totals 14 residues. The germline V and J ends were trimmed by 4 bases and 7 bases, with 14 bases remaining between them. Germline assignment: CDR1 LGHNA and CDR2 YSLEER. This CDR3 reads CASSPTGLKQPQHF. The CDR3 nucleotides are TGCGCCAGCAGCCCTACAGGGCTGAAGCAGCCCCAGCATTTT.

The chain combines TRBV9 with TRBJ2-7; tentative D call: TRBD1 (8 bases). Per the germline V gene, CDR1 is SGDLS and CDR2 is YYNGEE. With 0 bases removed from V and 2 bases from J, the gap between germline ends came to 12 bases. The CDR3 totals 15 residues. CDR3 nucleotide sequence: TGTGCCAGCAGCGTAGATACAGGGGGGGCCTACGAGCAGTACTTC. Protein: CASSVDTGGAYEQYF.

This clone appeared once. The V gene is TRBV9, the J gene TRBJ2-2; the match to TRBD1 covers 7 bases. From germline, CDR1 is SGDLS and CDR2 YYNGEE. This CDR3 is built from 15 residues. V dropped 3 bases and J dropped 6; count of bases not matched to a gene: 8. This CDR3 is CASSARRDSPGELFF. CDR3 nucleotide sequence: TGTGCCAGCAGCGCTCGCCGGGACAGTCCCGGGGAGCTGTTTTTT.